This T cell receptor (beta chain) appears in the sequencing data of a study of blood T cell repertoires in COVID-19. Study information: Donors in the United States, Italy and Spain gave samples during acute or convalescent COVID-19.

In the original analysis: Nucleated cell counts were estimated from reference gene primer amplification. Assay used: immunoSEQ multiplex PCR; TCRdb lists only in-frame clones, some missing. D and trimming were read from the DNA, whereas the V and J calls and clone size are those reported in that table. The sample includes 350,000 to 400,000 clones, 91% seen only once; the top ten take just over 0.85%. Germline-derived CDR1 and CDR2 are LGHNT and FRNRAP. Trimming shortened V by 4 bases and J by 7 bases, and 20 bases separated the two germline ends. The length of the CDR3 is 15 residues. Self-reported history from a screening survey and questionnaire set each donor's cohort. Up to 2 weeks before entering the study, exposed participants had met a COVID-19 case.

The source of this sequence is a woman in her 40s who had been exposed to COVID-19. The chain employs TRBV12-5 and TRBJ2-7; D ambiguous. Sequencing input: PBMCs or T cells enriched from blood (not recorded which). The CDR3 here is CASGWSVARREEQYF. CDR3 coding DNA: TGTGCTAGTGGTTGGTCAGTAGCCCGGAGAGAAGAGCAGTACTTC.